Following are 15 T cell receptor beta chains from one sample sequenced in a study of T cell responses to AZD1222 COVID-19 vaccine. Measured with immunoSEQ multiplex PCR; TCRdb has only the in-frame clones, and not every one. The table includes around 110,000 clones, roughly 85% detected once. Material: peripheral blood, obtained on day 0 of MenACWY control vaccination. The receptors were sampled from an adult in good health.

The J gene is TRBJ2-1, the V gene TRBV19; 9 bases line up with TRBD1. The CDR3 is 15 amino acids. The V segment lost 4 bases and the J segment 8 bases; nucleotides outside the gene matches: 9. Per the germline V gene, CDR1 is LNHDA and CDR2 is SQIVND (reference sequence). CDR3 region: CASSTAGTGRDEQFF. The DNA of the CDR3 is TGTGCCAGTAGTACTGCCGGGACAGGGAGGGATGAGCAGTTCTTC.

V is TRBV6-5 and J is TRBJ2-7; 10 bases map to TRBD1. With V trimmed by 5 bases and J by 5 bases, 6 bases remained unmatched. The CDR3 totals 14 residues. Germline assignment: CDR1 MNHEY and CDR2 SVGAGI. The CDR3 is CASSLRQGADEQYF. CDR3 DNA: TGTGCCAGCAGTCTACGACAGGGGGCCGACGAGCAGTACTTC.

This clone was counted once. The chain recombines TRBV7-8 with TRBJ1-6, with a tentative D call TRBD1 (6 bases). V was pared by 6 bases and J by 10 bases, with 19 bases between. Germline assignment: CDR1 SGHVS and CDR2 FQNEAQ. The CDR3 has 15 amino acids. The CDR3 nucleotides are TGTGCCAGCAGAATAAACCCGGGGGGCGCCTCACCCCTCCACTTT. Protein product: CASRINPGGASPLHF.

This clone was observed a single time. The chain couples TRBV6-5 to TRBJ2-1; 10 bases map to TRBD1. The CDR3 has 15 amino acids. V trimming: 4 bases; J trimming: 8 bases; junction bases outside the gene matches: 8. Germline CDR1 reads MNHEY; CDR2 reads SVGAGI. The CDR3 DNA reads TGTGCCAGCAGTTCGTCTATGACAGGGGGCCATGAGCAGTTCTTC. Translated: CASSSSMTGGHEQFF.

This chain joins TRBV6-5 and TRBJ1-1; TRBD1 agrees at 9 bases. Germline loops: CDR1 MNHEY, CDR2 SVGAGI. The CDR3 is 15 residues long. Trimming removed 6 bases from V and 4 bases from J; junction bases left unmatched: 9. CDR3 residues: CASSPGTGRTTEAFF. Written as DNA, the CDR3 is TGTGCCAGCAGCCCCGGGACAGGGAGGACCACTGAAGCTTTCTTT.

The chain recombines TRBV4-1 with TRBJ1-2; D might be TRBD1 (5 bases). The CDR3 has 17 residues. V was shortened by 3 bases and J by 9 bases, with 26 bases between the two germline ends. Looked up from germline, CDR1 is MGHRA and CDR2 is YSYEKL. The CDR3 DNA follows: TGCGCCAGCAGCCAGGATCTAAGGGGCCTCGGCACTTCTCGCTACACCTTC. This translates into CASSQDLRGLGTSRYTF.

The sample holds one count of this clone. The chain combines TRBV3-1 (or the pseudogene TRBV3-2) with TRBJ1-2; D is undetermined. This CDR3 contains 13 residues. From germline, CDR1 is LGHDT and CDR2 YNNKEL (reference sequence). The germline V and J ends were trimmed by 2 bases and 0 bases, with 4 bases remaining between them. The CDR3 region has the DNA TGTGCCAGCAGCCAATCCGCTAACTATGGCTACACCTTC. Its translation: CASSQSANYGYTF.

The chain has TRBV30 and TRBJ1-2; a weak D match, TRBD1 (6 bases). Germline V gives CDR1 GTSNPN, CDR2 SVGIG (reference sequence). CDR3 length: 12 residues. V lost 8 bases, J lost 4 bases, and 14 bases lay in between. CDR3 sequence (DNA): TGTGCCACAGGGCGGGGGGCCTATGGCTACACCTTC. It translates to CATGRGAYGYTF.

The V gene is TRBV7-6, the J gene TRBJ2-1; D remains ambiguous. The CDR3 has 11 amino acids. Trimming took 0 bases from V and 8 from J, leaving 2 bases between them. Germline CDR1 reads SGHVS; CDR2 reads FNYEAQ. This CDR3 reads CASSLAYEQFF. DNA of the CDR3: TGTGCCAGCAGCTTAGCCTATGAGCAGTTCTTC.

The sample holds one count of this clone. The chain uses TRBV28 and TRBJ2-7; D gene unclear. Germline V gene data show CDR1 as MDHEN and CDR2 as SYDVKM. The CDR3 contains 15 residues. Deletions cut 3 bases from V and 3 bases from J, with 15 bases between. CDR3 residues: CASSFSSGSGYEQYF. CDR3 nucleotides: TGTGCCAGCAGTTTTTCCTCTGGGTCGGGCTACGAGCAGTACTTC.

This clone was picked up one time. The genes are TRBV6-5 and TRBJ1-1; D is unresolved. V shed 2 bases and J shed 0 bases, with 4 bases lying between them. This CDR3 region has 13 residues. The germline V gene encodes CDR1 MNHEY and CDR2 SVGAGI. The DNA for the CDR3 is TGTGCCAGCAGTTACCTTATGAACACTGAAGCTTTCTTT. Residues: CASSYLMNTEAFF.

V gene TRBV7-2 combines with J gene TRBJ1-6; D perhaps matches TRBD1 (6 bases). This CDR3 region has 17 residues. V lost 5 bases and J 0 bases, leaving 14 bases between the germline ends. Germline V gives CDR1 SGHTA, CDR2 FQGNSA. CDR3: CASSEGPRGSYNSPLHF. The CDR3 DNA reads as TGTGCCAGCAGCGAAGGTCCCAGGGGCTCCTATAATTCACCCCTCCACTTT. Drawing the rest from reference TRBV7-2 and TRBJ1-6, the complete variable domain is GAGVSQSPSNKVTEKGKDVELRCDPISGHTALYWYRQSLGQGLEFLIYFQGNSAPDKSGLPSDRFSAERTGGSVSTLTIQRTQQEDSAVYLCASSEGPRGSYNSPLHFGNGTRLTVT.

V is TRBV6-5 and J is TRBJ1-3; no clear D gene. The CDR3 totals 13 residues. Trimming stripped 10 bases from V and 1 base from J, with 11 bases between. Germline V gives CDR1 MNHEY, CDR2 SVGAGI. CDR3 protein: CATRRGSGNTIYF. The CDR3 DNA reads TGTGCCACCCGTCGGGGTTCTGGAAACACCATATATTTT.

The chain has TRBV9 and TRBJ1-4; weak D call: TRBD1 (5 bases). Germline CDR1 SGDLS, CDR2 YYNGEE. This CDR3 has 16 residues. Trimming cost V 0 bases and J 0 bases, with 9 bases left between them. CDR3 nucleotides: TGTGCCAGCAGCGTAGCTACGGGGGCAACTAATGAAAAACTGTTTTTT. This translates into CASSVATGATNEKLFF.

The V and J genes are TRBV6-6 and TRBJ1-6; 8 nucleotides line up with TRBD1. This CDR3 region has 15 residues. Germline assignment: CDR1 MNHNY and CDR2 SVGAGI (reference sequence). V lost 5 bases and J lost 9; bases outside the gene matches: 9. The CDR3 DNA reads as TGTGCCAGCAGTCTTACTCAGGGGGCGTCTTCACCCCTCCACTTT. Amino acid sequence: CASSLTQGASSPLHF.